Included here is one TCR beta chain sequence, with context. The antigen is unknown. The source of the sample is a study of Ad26.COV2.S vaccination and SARS-CoV-2 variants. Looking at the study overall: Among those in the COV1001 Ad26.COV2.S trial arm was the donor.

Whole-study findings and limits: Vaccine recipients surpassed placebo recipients in spike-specific TCR breadth. Post-vaccination breadth of spike-specific CD8+ and CD4+ T cell responses was reportedly substantial.

This CDR3 is 13 amino acids long. With 1 base removed from V and 5 bases from J, the gap between germline ends came to 6 bases. In germline, CDR1 is MNHEY, CDR2 SVGEGT. The table came from immunoSEQ multiplex PCR; TCRdb's copy has only in-frame clones and leaves some out. The table lists over 350,000 clones, around nine tenths of them singletons, with 3.5% in the top ten. Treatment described: about 20 received Ad26.COV2.S at low or high dose, single or two shots; about 5 received placebo; per-sample allocation not given. Collection of the samples took place on day 63 after the first injection of vaccine or placebo.

Sample: peripheral blood, taken in a trial of Ad26.COV2.S vaccine versus placebo. The clonotype originates from a person aged 18-65 years who received the Ad26.COV2.S COVID-19 vaccine or a placebo. The V and J genes are TRBV6-2 or TRBV6-3 and TRBJ2-1; possibly TRBD2 for D (5 bases). CDR3 nucleotide sequence: TGTGCCAGCAGTTACTGGCGGGACAATGAGCAGTTCTTC. Amino acid sequence: CASSYWRDNEQFF.